This is a list of T cell receptor beta chains from one sample in a study of T cells in Graves' hyperthyroidism and ophthalmopathy. TCRdb redid the calling of the multiplex PCR reads with MiXCR, one entry per CDR3 protein. The data show approximately 370,000 distinct CDR3 sequences, with roughly 15% seen just once and around a third held by the top ten. Specimen: blood. These receptors were taken from a woman younger than 45 with Graves' hyperthyroidism that later progressed to Graves' ophthalmopathy. Both conserved end residues are part of each CDR3. The D gene is left open where the match is weak. The size entry is marked missing in some rows and otherwise reads once, few, many or a size class.

TRBD1	TRBV15	TRBJ1-2	19	-	CATSRPFTGVRLTNYGYTF	TGTGCCACCAGCAGACCCTTCACAGGGGTCCGACTTACTAACTATGGCTACACCTTC
-	TRBV4-1	TRBJ2-7	14	-	CASSQPSNRAEQYF	TGCGCCAGCAGCCAGCCGTCAAACAGGGCCGAGCAGTACTTC
TRBD1	TRBV20-1	TRBJ1-1	15	many	CSARERDRGYTEAFF	TGCAGTGCTAGAGAAAGGGACAGGGGCTATACTGAAGCTTTCTTT
TRBD2	TRBV15	TRBJ2-1	17	many	CATSRDPSGSPPNEQFF	TGTGCCACCAGCAGAGATCCCAGCGGGAGTCCCCCCAATGAGCAGTTCTTC
-	TRBV28	TRBJ1-1	16	many	CANKQGYRAVNTEAFF	TGTGCCAATAAACAGGGATATCGGGCGGTGAACACTGAAGCTTTCTTT
-	TRBV6-2/TRBV6-3	TRBJ2-5	14	many	CASNGRQGLETQYF	TGTGCCAGCAACGGTCGGCAGGGGTTAGAGACCCAGTACTTC
-	TRBV20-1	TRBJ2-5	16	many	CSAREVVGGVKETQYF	TGCAGTGCTAGAGAGGTTGTAGGGGGAGTCAAAGAGACCCAGTACTTC
TRBD2	TRBV19	TRBJ2-1	17	-	CASSPTSGGDSYNEQFF	TGTGCCAGTAGCCCTACTAGCGGGGGGGACTCCTACAATGAGCAGTTCTTC
TRBD1	TRBV28	TRBJ2-7	14	many	CASSHGTGPYEQYF	TGTGCCAGCAGTCACGGGACAGGTCCCTACGAGCAGTACTTC
-	TRBV5-5	TRBJ1-6	13	-	CASSLDLTSSLHF	TGTGCCAGCAGCTTGGACTTAACGAGCTCCCTCCACTTT
-	TRBV12-3/TRBV12-4	TRBJ1-5	13	many	CASSLGEVQPQHF	TGTGCCAGCAGTTTAGGGGAAGTTCAGCCCCAGCATTTT
-	TRBV12-3/TRBV12-4	TRBJ1-2	12	many	CASGPDGPVYTF	TGTGCCAGCGGACCGGACGGACCAGTCTACACCTTC
TRBD2	TRBV12-3/TRBV12-4	TRBJ2-3	15	many	CASSFLTSGSGTQYF	TGTGCCAGCAGTTTTTTGACTAGCGGGAGCGGTACGCAGTATTTT
-	TRBV9	TRBJ1-2	14	few	CASSVGTDPYGYTF	TGTGCCAGCAGCGTAGGGACAGACCCCTATGGCTACACCTTC
-	TRBV18	TRBJ1-1	15	few	CASSPFKGVNTEAFF	TGTGCCAGCTCACCGTTTAAGGGGGTGAACACTGAAGCTTTCTTT
TRBD2	TRBV19	TRBJ2-1	16	few	CASSMRSAGGYNEQFF	TGTGCCAGTAGTATGAGGTCAGCGGGAGGGTACAATGAGCAGTTCTTC
TRBD1	TRBV11-1	TRBJ2-7	14	-	CASSSRGQGNEQYF	TGTGCCAGCAGCTCCCGCGGACAGGGGAACGAGCAGTACTTC
-	TRBV2	TRBJ2-1	15	many	CASTVGRVDYNEQFF	TGTGCCAGCACGGTCGGCAGGGTGGATTACAATGAGCAGTTCTTC
TRBD1	TRBV30	TRBJ2-2	15	many	CACLRGPQGAGELFF	TGTGCCTGCCTCAGGGGCCCCCAGGGGGCCGGGGAGCTGTTTTTT
TRBD2	TRBV20-1	TRBJ2-7	13	many	CSAPLAGGPPQYF	TGCAGTGCTCCACTAGCGGGGGGCCCTCCGCAGTACTTC
-	TRBV3-1	TRBJ1-2	17	-	CASSPGPRGLGIYGYTF	TGTGCCAGCAGCCCCGGACCAAGGGGATTAGGAATCTATGGCTACACCTTC
-	TRBV28	TRBJ2-4	15	many	CASRHPALAKNIQYF	TGTGCCAGCAGACACCCAGCCTTAGCCAAAAACATTCAGTACTTC
-	TRBV7-2	TRBJ2-1	18	-	CASSHRGILEWSYNEQFF	TGTGCCAGCAGCCATAGGGGGATCCTAGAGTGGTCCTACAATGAGCAGTTCTTC
TRBD1	TRBV18	TRBJ2-5	13	many	CASSYGTEETQYF	TGTGCCAGCTCATACGGGACAGAAGAGACCCAGTACTTC
-	TRBV29-1	TRBJ1-1	10	few	CSVVVSEAFF	TGCAGCGTTGTTGTCTCTGAAGCTTTCTTT
-	TRBV20-1	TRBJ1-1	14	once	CSARDDRSNTEAFF	TGCAGTGCTAGAGACGACAGGTCGAACACTGAAGCTTTCTTT
-	TRBV28	TRBJ1-5	13	many	CASSYSGVQPQHF	TGTGCCAGCAGTTACTCGGGGGTACAGCCCCAGCATTTT
-	TRBV19	TRBJ1-2	15	-	CASSQDGGANYGYTF	TGTGCCAGTAGTCAAGACGGAGGGGCTAACTATGGCTACACCTTC
-	TRBV3-1	TRBJ2-5	13	-	CASQLDIQETQYF	TGTGCCAGCCAGTTGGACATACAAGAGACCCAGTACTTC
TRBD2	TRBV20-1	TRBJ2-7	15	few	CSARGGKRGEYEQYF	TGCAGTGCTAGGGGGGGTAAGCGGGGTGAGTACGAGCAGTACTTC
-	TRBV3-1	TRBJ2-2	17	many	CASSPLSKPSSTGELFF	TGTGCCAGCAGCCCACTGTCCAAACCGAGTAGCACCGGGGAGCTGTTTTTT
-	TRBV27	TRBJ1-1	13	many	CASSLLVGTEAFF	TGTGCCAGCAGTTTGTTGGTAGGCACTGAAGCTTTCTTT
TRBD2	TRBV11-2	TRBJ2-5	18	-	CASSPGLLAEGYQETQYF	TGTGCCAGCAGCCCCGGGTTACTAGCGGAGGGGTACCAAGAGACCCAGTACTTC
-	TRBV12-3/TRBV12-4	TRBJ1-2	14	many	CASSPGTTNYGYTF	TGTGCCAGCAGTCCCGGGACAACTAACTATGGCTACACCTTC
TRBD2	TRBV7-9	TRBJ2-1	15	-	CASSFPGGRGNEQFF	TGTGCCAGCAGCTTCCCGGGGGGGAGGGGGAATGAGCAGTTCTTC
-	TRBV7-2	TRBJ1-2	15	few	CASSSTWAPAHGYTF	TGTGCCAGCAGCTCCACCTGGGCCCCGGCCCATGGCTACACCTTC
TRBD2	TRBV10-3	TRBJ2-7	15	many	CAISTDGRSSYEQYF	TGTGCCATATCCACTGACGGGAGGAGCTCCTACGAGCAGTACTTC
-	TRBV7-8	TRBJ1-6	16	many	CASSSRQARYNSPLHF	TGTGCCAGCAGCTCGAGACAGGCACGATATAATTCACCCCTCCACTTT
-	TRBV24-1	TRBJ2-2	15	-	CATSVGSANTGELFF	TGTGCCACTAGTGTGGGTTCCGCGAACACCGGGGAGCTGTTTTTT
-	TRBV20-1	TRBJ2-2	19	few	CSARQQGSAGGANTGELFF	TGCAGTGCTAGACAACAGGGGTCGGCGGGAGGCGCGAACACCGGGGAGCTGTTTTTT
-	TRBV20-1	TRBJ1-2	11	many	CSALTAYGYTF	TGCAGTGCCTTGACAGCCTATGGCTACACCTTC
TRBD1	TRBV6-8	TRBJ1-6	19	many	CASSYESHRGVLYNSPLHF	TGTGCCAGCAGTTACGAGTCACACAGGGGTGTCCTCTATAATTCACCCCTCCACTTT
TRBD1	TRBV10-1	TRBJ1-2	13	-	CANRGRRLYGYTF	TGCGCCAACAGGGGACGGAGATTATATGGCTACACCTTC
-	TRBV4-1	TRBJ1-2	13	many	CASSRVANYGYTF	TGCGCCAGCAGCCGGGTAGCTAACTATGGCTACACCTTC
-	TRBV30	TRBJ1-1	13	many	CAWSPGPNTEAFF	TGTGCCTGGAGTCCGGGGCCGAACACTGAAGCTTTCTTT
-	TRBV30	TRBJ2-2	16	many	CAWSPPRWPHTGELFF	TGTGCCTGGAGTCCTCCCCGGTGGCCCCACACCGGGGAGCTGTTTTTT
-	TRBV20-1	TRBJ2-1	18	-	CSANPGDAVFGSYDEQFF	TGCAGTGCTAATCCGGGGGACGCAGTCTTTGGCTCCTACGATGAGCAGTTCTTC